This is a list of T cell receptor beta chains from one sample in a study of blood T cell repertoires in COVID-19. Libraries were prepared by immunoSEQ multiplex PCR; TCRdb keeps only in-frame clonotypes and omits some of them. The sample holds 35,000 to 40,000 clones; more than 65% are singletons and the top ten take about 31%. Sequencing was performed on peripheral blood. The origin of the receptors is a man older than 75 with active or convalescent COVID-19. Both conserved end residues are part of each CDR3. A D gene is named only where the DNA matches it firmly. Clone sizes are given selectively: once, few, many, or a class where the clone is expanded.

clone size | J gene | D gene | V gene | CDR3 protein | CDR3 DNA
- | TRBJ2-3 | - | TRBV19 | CASSIDTESPDTQYF | TGTGCCAGTAGTATAGATACGGAGTCCCCAGATACGCAGTATTTT
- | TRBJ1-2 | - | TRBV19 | CASSIGSGYGYTF | TGTGCCAGTAGTATCGGCTCGGGCTATGGCTACACCTTC
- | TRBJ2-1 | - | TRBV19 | CASRRGANNEQFF | TGTGCCAGTAGGCGGGGAGCTAACAATGAGCAGTTCTTC
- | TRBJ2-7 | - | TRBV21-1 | CASSAAGTGSYEQYF | TGTGCCAGCAGCGCAGCCGGGACAGGGTCCTACGAGCAGTACTTC
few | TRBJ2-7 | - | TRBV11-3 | CASSLGASRFADEQYF | TGTGCCAGCAGCTTAGGGGCAAGTCGCTTCGCCGACGAGCAGTACTTC
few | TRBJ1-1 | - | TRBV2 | CASNTGLAFF | TGTGCCAGCAATACAGGGTTGGCTTTCTTT
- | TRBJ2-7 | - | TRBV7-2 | CASSLSGGGSRSYEQYF | TGTGCCAGCAGCTTAAGCGGAGGTGGGAGTCGGTCCTACGAGCAGTACTTC
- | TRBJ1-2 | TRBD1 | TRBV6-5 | CASSYSGQGGHGYTF | TGTGCCAGCAGTTACTCTGGACAGGGCGGCCATGGCTACACCTTC
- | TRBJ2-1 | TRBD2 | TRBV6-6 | CATHERGGRSEQFF | TGTGCCACCCATGAGCGGGGGGGCCGTAGTGAGCAGTTCTTC
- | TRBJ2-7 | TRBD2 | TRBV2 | CASMGLASYEQYF | TGTGCCAGCATGGGACTAGCTTCTTACGAGCAGTACTTC
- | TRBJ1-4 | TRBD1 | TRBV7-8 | CASSLGDREEEKLFF | TGTGCCAGCAGCTTAGGCGACAGGGAGGAGGAAAAACTGTTTTTT
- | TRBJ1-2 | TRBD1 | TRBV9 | CASSTRTGVNYGYTF | TGTGCCAGCAGCACCCGGACAGGGGTGAACTATGGCTACACCTTC
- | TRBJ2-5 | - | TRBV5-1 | CASSLGGGPPETQYF | TGCGCCAGCAGCTTAGGGGGGGGACCTCCAGAGACCCAGTACTTC
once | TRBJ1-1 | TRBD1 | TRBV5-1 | CASSKTGTGDTEAFF | TGCGCCAGCAGCAAAACCGGGACAGGGGACACTGAAGCTTTCTTT
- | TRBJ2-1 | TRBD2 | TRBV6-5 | CASSSRTSNVLREQFF | TGTGCCAGCAGTTCGAGGACTAGCAATGTCCTGCGTGAGCAGTTCTTC